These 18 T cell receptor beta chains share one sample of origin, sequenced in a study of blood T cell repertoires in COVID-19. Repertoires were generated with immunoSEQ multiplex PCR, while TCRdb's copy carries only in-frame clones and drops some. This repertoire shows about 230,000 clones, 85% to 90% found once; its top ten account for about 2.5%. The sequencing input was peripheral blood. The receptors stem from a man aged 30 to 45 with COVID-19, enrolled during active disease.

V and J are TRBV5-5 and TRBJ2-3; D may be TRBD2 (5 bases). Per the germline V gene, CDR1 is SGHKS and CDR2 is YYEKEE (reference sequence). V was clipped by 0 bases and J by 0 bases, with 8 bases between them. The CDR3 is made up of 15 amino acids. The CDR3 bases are TGTGCCAGCAGCTTGGATGCGGGCAGCACAGATACGCAGTATTTT. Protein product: CASSLDAGSTDTQYF.

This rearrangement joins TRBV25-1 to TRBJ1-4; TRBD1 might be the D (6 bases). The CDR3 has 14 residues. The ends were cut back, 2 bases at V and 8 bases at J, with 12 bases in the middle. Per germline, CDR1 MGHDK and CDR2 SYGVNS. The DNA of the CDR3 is TGTGCCAGCAGTGAAGGGGGGGCAGGCGAAAAACTGTTTTTT. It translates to CASSEGGAGEKLFF.

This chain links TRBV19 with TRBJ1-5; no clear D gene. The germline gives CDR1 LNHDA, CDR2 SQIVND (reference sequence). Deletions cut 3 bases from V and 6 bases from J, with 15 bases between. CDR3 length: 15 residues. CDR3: CASSIGTSRGQPQHF. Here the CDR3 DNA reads TGTGCCAGTAGTATTGGAACTTCGCGGGGTCAGCCCCAGCATTTT.

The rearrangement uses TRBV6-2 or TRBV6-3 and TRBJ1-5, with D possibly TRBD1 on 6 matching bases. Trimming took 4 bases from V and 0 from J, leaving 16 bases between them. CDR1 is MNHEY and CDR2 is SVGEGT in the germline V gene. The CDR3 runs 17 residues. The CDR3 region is CASSSGTSLNSNQPQHF. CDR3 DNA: TGTGCCAGCAGTTCCGGGACATCCCTAAATAGCAATCAGCCCCAGCATTTT.

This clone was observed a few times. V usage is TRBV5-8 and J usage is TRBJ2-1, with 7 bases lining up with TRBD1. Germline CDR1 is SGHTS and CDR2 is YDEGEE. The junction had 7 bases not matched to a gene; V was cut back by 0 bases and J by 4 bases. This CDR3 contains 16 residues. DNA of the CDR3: TGTGCCAGCAGCTTGGTCGAGAGGGGGCGGTACAATGAGCAGTTCTTC. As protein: CASSLVERGRYNEQFF.

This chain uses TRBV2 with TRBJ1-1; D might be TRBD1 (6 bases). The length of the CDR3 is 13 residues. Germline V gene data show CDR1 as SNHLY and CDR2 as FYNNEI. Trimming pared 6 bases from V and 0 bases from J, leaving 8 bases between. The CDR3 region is CASSGQLNTEAFF. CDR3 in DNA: TGTGCCAGCAGCGGACAGTTGAACACTGAAGCTTTCTTT.

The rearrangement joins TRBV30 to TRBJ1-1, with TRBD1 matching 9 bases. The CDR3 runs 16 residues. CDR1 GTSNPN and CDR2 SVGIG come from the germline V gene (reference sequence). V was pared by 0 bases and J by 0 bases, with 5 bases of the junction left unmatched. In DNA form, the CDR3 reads TGTGCCTGGAGTGTAGGGGGGACAGGGCTGAACACTGAAGCTTTCTTT. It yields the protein CAWSVGGTGLNTEAFF.

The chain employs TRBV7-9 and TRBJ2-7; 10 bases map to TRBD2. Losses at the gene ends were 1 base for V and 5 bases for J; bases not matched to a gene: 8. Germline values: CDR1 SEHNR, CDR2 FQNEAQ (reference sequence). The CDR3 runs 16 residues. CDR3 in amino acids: CASSLGTSGPLDEQYF. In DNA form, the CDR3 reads TGTGCCAGCAGCTTAGGGACTAGCGGACCGCTGGACGAGCAGTACTTC.

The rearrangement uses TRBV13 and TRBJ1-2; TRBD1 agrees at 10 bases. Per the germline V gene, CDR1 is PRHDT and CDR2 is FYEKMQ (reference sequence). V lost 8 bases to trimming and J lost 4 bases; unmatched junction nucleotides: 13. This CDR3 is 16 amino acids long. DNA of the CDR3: TGTGCCAGCTCTTCTAGGGACAGGGGAATGTCCTATGGCTACACCTTC. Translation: CASSSRDRGMSYGYTF. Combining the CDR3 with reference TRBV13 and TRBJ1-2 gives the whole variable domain AAGVIQSPRHLIKEKRETATLKCYPIPRHDTVYWYQQGPGQDPQFLISFYEKMQSDKGSIPDRFSAQQFSDYHSELNMSSLELGDSALYFCASSSRDRGMSYGYTFGSGTRLTVV.

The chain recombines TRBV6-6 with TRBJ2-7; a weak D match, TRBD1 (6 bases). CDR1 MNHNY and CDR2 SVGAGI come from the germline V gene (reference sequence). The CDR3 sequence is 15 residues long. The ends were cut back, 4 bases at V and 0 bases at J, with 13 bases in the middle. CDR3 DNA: TGTGCCAGCAGTTCCCCAGGGGCGGGCTCCTACGAGCAGTACTTC. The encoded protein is CASSSPGAGSYEQYF.

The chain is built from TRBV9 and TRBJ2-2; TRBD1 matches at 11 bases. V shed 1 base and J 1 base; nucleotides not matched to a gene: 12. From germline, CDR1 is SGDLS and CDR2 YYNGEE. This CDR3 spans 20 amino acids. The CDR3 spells CASSVTQWTGGHQNTGELFF. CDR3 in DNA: TGTGCCAGCAGCGTAACCCAGTGGACAGGGGGCCATCAGAACACCGGGGAGCTGTTTTTT.

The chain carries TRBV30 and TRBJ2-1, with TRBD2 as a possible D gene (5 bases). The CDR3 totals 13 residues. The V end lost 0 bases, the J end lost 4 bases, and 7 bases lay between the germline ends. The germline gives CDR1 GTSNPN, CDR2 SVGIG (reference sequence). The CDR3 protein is CAWSVAVYNEQFF. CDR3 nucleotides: TGTGCCTGGAGTGTAGCGGTATACAATGAGCAGTTCTTC.

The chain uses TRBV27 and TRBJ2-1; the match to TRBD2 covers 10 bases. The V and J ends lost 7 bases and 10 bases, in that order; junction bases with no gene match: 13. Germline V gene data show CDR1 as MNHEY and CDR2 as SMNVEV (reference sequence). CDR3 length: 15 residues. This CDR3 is CASNPYSSGSNEQFF. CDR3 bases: TGTGCCAGCAACCCTTATTCTAGCGGGAGTAACGAGCAGTTCTTC.

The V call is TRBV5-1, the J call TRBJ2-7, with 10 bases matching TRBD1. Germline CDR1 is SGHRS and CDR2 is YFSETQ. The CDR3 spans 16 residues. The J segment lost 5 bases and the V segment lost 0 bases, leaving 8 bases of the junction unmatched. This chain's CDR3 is CASSLGPGQGSNEQYF. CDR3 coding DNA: TGCGCCAGCAGCTTGGGTCCGGGACAGGGGTCTAACGAGCAGTACTTC.

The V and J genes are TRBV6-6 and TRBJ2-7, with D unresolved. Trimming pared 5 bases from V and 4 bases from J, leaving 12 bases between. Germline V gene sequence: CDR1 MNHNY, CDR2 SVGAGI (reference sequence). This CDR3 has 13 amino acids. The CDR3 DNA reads TGTGCCAGCAGTCCCCCCGGTTTTTACGAGCAGTACTTC. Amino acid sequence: CASSPPGFYEQYF.

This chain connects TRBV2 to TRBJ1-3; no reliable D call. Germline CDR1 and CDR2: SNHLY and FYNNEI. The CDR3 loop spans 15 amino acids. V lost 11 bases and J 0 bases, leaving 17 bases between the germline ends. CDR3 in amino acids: CAGKVGAFSGNTIYF. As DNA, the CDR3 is TGTGCCGGGAAAGTGGGAGCCTTCTCTGGAAACACCATATATTTT.

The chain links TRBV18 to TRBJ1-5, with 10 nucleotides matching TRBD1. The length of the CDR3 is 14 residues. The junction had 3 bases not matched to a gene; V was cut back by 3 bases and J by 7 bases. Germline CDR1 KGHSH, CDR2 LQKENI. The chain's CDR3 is CASSPGQGGQPQHF. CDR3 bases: TGTGCCAGCTCACCCGGACAGGGGGGACAGCCCCAGCATTTT.

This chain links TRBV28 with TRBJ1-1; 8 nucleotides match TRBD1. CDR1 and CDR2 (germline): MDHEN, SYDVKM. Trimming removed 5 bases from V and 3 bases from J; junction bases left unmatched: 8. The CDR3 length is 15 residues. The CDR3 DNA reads TGTGCCAGCAGTCGACCCGACAGGGGAGACACTGAAGCTTTCTTT. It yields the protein CASSRPDRGDTEAFF. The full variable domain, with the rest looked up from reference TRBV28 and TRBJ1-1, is DVKVTQSSRYLVKRTGEKVFLECVQDMDHENMFWYRQDPGLGLRLIYFSYDVKMKEKGDIPEGYSVSREKKERFSLILESASTNQTSMYLCASSRPDRGDTEAFFGQGTRLTVV.